These 26 T cell receptor beta chains were sequenced from one sample in a study of cytomegalovirus exposure and HLA in healthy donors. Vbeta (60) and Jbeta (13) primers were used in the PCR. The assay was immunoSEQ multiplex PCR, and TCRdb's table has in-frame clones only and misses some. The sample lists 90,000 to 120,000 clones, 60% to 85% occurring once. Specimen: PBMCs. The receptors derive from a female donor in good health and CMV-seropositive.

The genes are TRBV21-1 and TRBJ2-1; the table's D call, TRBD1, was not checked against the DNA. TRBV21-1 is a known pseudogene. The CDR3 totals 16 residues. The CDR3 DNA reads TGTGCCAGCAGCAACACCGGGACAGGGGTAAGTATTGAGCAGTTCTTC. This translates into CASSNTGTGVSIEQFF.

The rearrangement links TRBV7-6 to TRBJ2-1; the match to TRBD2 covers 9 bases. V shed 0 bases, J shed 7 bases, and the junction held 13 bases outside the gene matches. Per germline, CDR1 SGHVS and CDR2 FNYEAQ. The CDR3 length is 18 residues. CDR3 DNA: TGTGCCAGCAGCTTAGCCCCTATCCGGCGGGGGGGCCGGAATGAGCAGTTCTTC. Amino acid sequence: CASSLAPIRRGGRNEQFF.

The chain combines TRBV27 with TRBJ1-1; weak D call: TRBD1 (5 bases). V lost 5 bases to trimming and J lost 1 base, with 11 bases between them. Germline loops: CDR1 MNHEY, CDR2 SMNVEV (reference sequence). This CDR3 region has 14 residues. This CDR3 is CASSRQRSNTEAFF. The CDR3 DNA is TGTGCCAGCAGTAGACAGCGATCGAACACTGAAGCTTTCTTT.

The chain combines TRBV6-4 with TRBJ1-2, with 12 bases aligning to TRBD1. The J segment lost 7 bases and the V segment lost 6 bases, leaving 6 bases of the junction unmatched. Germline V gene data show CDR1 as MRHNA and CDR2 as SNTAGT. CDR3 length: 14 amino acids. The CDR3 loop is CASSEGTGGSGYTF. CDR3 nucleotides: TGTGCCAGCAGCGAAGGGACAGGGGGCAGTGGCTACACCTTC.

V and J are TRBV2 and TRBJ2-1, with D tentatively TRBD2 (6 bases). Trimming stripped 7 bases from V and 8 bases from J, with 24 bases between. The CDR3 has 16 amino acids. The germline V gene encodes CDR1 SNHLY and CDR2 FYNNEI. This CDR3 reads CASKFLAEGEIDEQFF. The CDR3 region has the DNA TGTGCCAGCAAATTCTTAGCGGAAGGGGAGATCGATGAGCAGTTCTTC.

This chain joins TRBV7-8 and TRBJ1-2, with D unclear. This CDR3 spans 15 amino acids. The germline V gene has CDR1 SGHVS and CDR2 FQNEAQ. With 2 bases removed from V and 4 bases from J, the gap between germline ends came to 14 bases. This chain's CDR3 is CASSLSSGVGYGYTF. The CDR3 DNA sequence: TGTGCCAGCAGCTTATCGTCCGGGGTTGGCTATGGCTACACCTTC.

The chain links TRBV7-2 to TRBJ1-3, with D hard to call. Trimming left V 5 bases short and J 1 base short, with 12 bases between. CDR1 SGHTA and CDR2 FQGNSA come from the germline V gene. CDR3 length: 15 amino acids. The CDR3 loop is CASSDRGKSGNTIYF. CDR3 coding DNA: TGTGCCAGCAGCGATAGAGGGAAGTCTGGAAACACCATATATTTT.

This chain connects TRBV5-5 to TRBJ2-7; 9 bases agree with TRBD2. Germline CDR1 and CDR2: SGHKS and YYEKEE (reference sequence). The V and J ends lost 1 base and 3 bases, in that order; junction bases with no gene match: 14. The CDR3 loop spans 18 amino acids. DNA for the CDR3: TGTGCCAGCAGCTTGTTTCTCCCTAGCGGGGTCTCGTACTACGAGCAGTACTTC. Amino acid sequence: CASSLFLPSGVSYYEQYF. Filled out from reference TRBV5-5 and TRBJ2-7, the complete variable domain reads DAGVTQSPTHLIKTRGQQVTLRCSPISGHKSVSWYQQVLGQGPQFIFQYYEKEERGRGNFPDRFSARQFPNYSSELNVNALLLGDSALYLCASSLFLPSGVSYYEQYFGPGTRLTVT.

The V and J genes are TRBV4-2 and TRBJ2-2; unclear D gene. The CDR3 runs 10 residues. V shed 0 bases and J shed 13 bases, with 3 bases lying between them. Germline CDR1 reads LGHNA; CDR2 reads YNFKEQ. CDR3 residues: CASSQERLFF. CDR3 DNA: TGTGCCAGCAGCCAAGAGCGGCTGTTTTTT.

This sequence joins TRBV10-1 and TRBJ2-1; 7 bases are shared with TRBD1. Trimming removed 3 bases from V and 7 bases from J; junction bases left unmatched: 6. The CDR3 is made up of 14 amino acids. Germline V CDR1 and CDR2: WNHNN, SYGVQD (reference sequence). As DNA, the CDR3 is TGCGCCAGCAGTGATTCAGGGGGTAAAAATGAGCAGTTCTTC. It translates to CASSDSGGKNEQFF.

The chain has TRBV19 and TRBJ1-1; a weak D match, TRBD1 (5 bases). The CDR3 is made up of 11 amino acids. With 5 bases removed from V and 10 bases from J, the gap between germline ends came to 11 bases. Germline V gives CDR1 LNHDA, CDR2 SQIVND (reference sequence). The CDR3 nucleotides read TGTGCCAGTAGTTACAGGTCCACAGCTTTCTTT. This sequence encodes CASSYRSTAFF.

V is TRBV6-1 and J is TRBJ1-1; no clear D. Trimming stripped 5 bases from V and 3 bases from J, with 13 bases between. The CDR3 contains 14 residues. The germline CDR1 and CDR2 sequences are MNHNS and SASEGT. CDR3 in amino acids: CASSYSVADTEAFF. CDR3 bases: TGTGCCAGCAGTTATTCGGTGGCGGACACTGAAGCTTTCTTT.

This clone was counted only a few times. V gene TRBV19 combines with J gene TRBJ1-2, with 7 bases matching TRBD1. The CDR3 is 13 residues long. V shed 6 bases and J 7 bases; nucleotides not matched to a gene: 8. The germline V gene has CDR1 LNHDA and CDR2 SQIVND (reference sequence). CDR3 DNA: TGTGCCAGTAGGCCAGGACAGGTCGGTGGCTACACCTTC. Its protein is CASRPGQVGGYTF.

V gene TRBV19 combines with J gene TRBJ2-4; a weak D match, TRBD2 (6 bases). With 11 bases removed from V and 7 bases from J, the gap between germline ends came to 12 bases. The CDR3 is 11 residues long. Germline assignment: CDR1 LNHDA and CDR2 SQIVND (reference sequence). The CDR3, as DNA: TGTGCCTTTGGCGGGGTCAACATTCAGTACTTC. Protein product: CAFGGVNIQYF.

The rearrangement links TRBV6-6 to TRBJ2-5; D gene ambiguous. The CDR3 runs to 13 residues. The V end was cut by 5 bases, the J end by 2 bases, with 9 bases between. Looked up from germline, CDR1 is MNHNY and CDR2 is SVGAGI (reference sequence). Written as DNA, the CDR3 is TGTGCCAGCAGTGGGCAGGTTCAAGAGACCCAGTACTTC. It codes for CASSGQVQETQYF.

The genes are TRBV5-5 and TRBJ1-5; 9 bases align to TRBD1. The CDR3 is 19 amino acids. Per germline, CDR1 SGHKS and CDR2 YYEKEE (reference sequence). Trimming took 4 bases from V and 0 from J; bases not matched to a gene: 14. The CDR3 DNA is TGTGCCAGCAGCCTAAACCGGGACAGGGTTATGAGTAGCAATCAGCCCCAGCATTTT. Its protein product is CASSLNRDRVMSSNQPQHF.

This chain connects TRBV21-1 to TRBJ1-4; the table's D call TRBD1 went unverified against the DNA. TRBV21-1 is deemed a pseudogene. CDR3 length equals 15 residues. CDR3 in amino acids: CASSKGWQGNEKLFF. The CDR3 DNA follows: TGTGCCAGCAGCAAAGGGTGGCAGGGTAATGAAAAACTGTTTTTT.

The chain is built from TRBV7-6 and TRBJ2-5; possibly TRBD2 for D (6 bases). Deletions cut 5 bases from V and 2 bases from J, with 15 bases between. There are 15 residues in the CDR3. CDR1 is SGHVS and CDR2 is FNYEAQ in the germline V gene. In DNA form, the CDR3 reads TGTGCCAGCAGCCGCAGACTAGATATGCAAGAGACCCAGTACTTC. Translated: CASSRRLDMQETQYF.

The rearrangement links TRBV2 to TRBJ1-2; 8 nucleotides align to TRBD1. The germline V gene has CDR1 SNHLY and CDR2 FYNNEI. V lost 6 bases to trimming and J lost 4 bases; unmatched junction nucleotides: 7. The CDR3 totals 14 residues. The DNA for the CDR3 is TGTGCCAGCAGAGCAGACAGGGGCCTCTATGGCTACACCTTC. This sequence encodes CASRADRGLYGYTF.

This sequence joins TRBV5-1 and TRBJ1-2, with unresolved D. This CDR3 comprises 13 residues. Germline assignment: CDR1 SGHRS and CDR2 YFSETQ. V was cut by 2 bases and J by 3 bases, with 8 bases left in between. The DNA of the CDR3 is TGCGCCAGCAGCTTTCTCGTTGACTATGGCTACACCTTC. Translated, it gives CASSFLVDYGYTF.

This clone was observed a handful of times. The V call is TRBV5-5, the J call TRBJ2-3, with a tentative D call TRBD2 (5 bases). The CDR3 extends over 16 amino acids. The V gene lost 0 bases and the J gene lost 5 bases, with 16 bases spanning the gap. Germline values: CDR1 SGHKS, CDR2 YYEKEE (reference sequence). The CDR3 loop is CASSLGPSRGLDTQYF. The CDR3 region has the DNA TGTGCCAGCAGCTTGGGACCAAGCCGGGGTTTAGATACGCAGTATTTT.

V and J are TRBV11-2 and TRBJ1-1, with D tentatively TRBD1 (6 bases). The CDR3 spans 14 residues. Looked up from germline, CDR1 is SGHAT and CDR2 is FQNNGV. V was trimmed by 3 bases and J by 3 bases, leaving 11 bases between them. The CDR3 loop is CASSLRAGDTEAFF. DNA of the CDR3: TGTGCCAGCAGCTTGCGAGCAGGGGACACTGAAGCTTTCTTT.

This clone occurred once. The chain links TRBV7-9 to TRBJ2-5; TRBD1 matches at 9 bases. This CDR3 is built from 15 residues. V dropped 3 bases and J dropped 3; count of bases not matched to a gene: 5. The V gene's germline CDR1 is SEHNR and CDR2 FQNEAQ (reference sequence). Here the CDR3 DNA reads TGTGCCAGCAGCTTGTTAGGGACAGGGAAAGAGACCCAGTACTTC. Translating gives CASSLLGTGKETQYF.

The rearrangement links TRBV19 to TRBJ1-2; 8 bases match TRBD1. CDR3 size: 16 residues. Trimming cost V 5 bases and J 0 bases; bases outside gene matches: 8. The germline V gene has CDR1 LNHDA and CDR2 SQIVND (reference sequence). In nucleotides, the CDR3 is TGTGCCAGTAGTCCTCGGACAGGGTGGGCTAACTATGGCTACACCTTC. This encodes CASSPRTGWANYGYTF. Variable domain in full (rest from reference TRBV19 and TRBJ1-2): DGGITQSPKYLFRKEGQNVTLSCEQNLNHDAMYWYRQDPGQGLRLIYYSQIVNDFQKGDIAEGYSVSREKKESFPLTVTSAQKNPTAFYLCASSPRTGWANYGYTFGSGTRLTVV.

About this clone: Distinct nucleotide sequences in the sample also encode this CDR3. The chain is built from TRBV28 and TRBJ2-7, with D unclear. The CDR3 consists of 11 residues. V lost 3 bases, J lost 4 bases, and 4 bases lay in between. Germline assignment: CDR1 MDHEN and CDR2 SYDVKM. The CDR3 bases are TGTGCCAGCAGTTTGAGGTACGAGCAGTACTTC. Amino acids: CASSLRYEQYF.

The chain links TRBV5-1 to TRBJ1-1; possible D gene TRBD1, 5 bases. Trimming removed 4 bases from V and 4 bases from J, with 14 bases in between. The CDR3 sequence is 14 residues long. The germline V gene has CDR1 SGHRS and CDR2 YFSETQ. The CDR3 sequence: CASSLSQGPTEAFF. The CDR3, as DNA: TGCGCCAGCAGCCTGAGCCAGGGTCCCACTGAAGCTTTCTTT.